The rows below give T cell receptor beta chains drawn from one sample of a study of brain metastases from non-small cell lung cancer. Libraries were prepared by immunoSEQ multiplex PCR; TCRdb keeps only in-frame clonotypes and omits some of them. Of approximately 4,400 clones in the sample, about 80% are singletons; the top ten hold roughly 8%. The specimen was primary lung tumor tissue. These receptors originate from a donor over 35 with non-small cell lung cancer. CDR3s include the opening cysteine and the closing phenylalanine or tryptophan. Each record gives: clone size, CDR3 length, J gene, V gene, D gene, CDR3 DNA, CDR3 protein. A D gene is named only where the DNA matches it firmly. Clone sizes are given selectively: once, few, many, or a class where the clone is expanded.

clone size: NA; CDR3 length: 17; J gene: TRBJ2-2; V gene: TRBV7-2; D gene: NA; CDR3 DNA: TGTGCCAGCAGCTCATTTGGGCCCAGACGGGACACCGGGGAGCTGTTTTTT; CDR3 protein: CASSSFGPRRDTGELFF
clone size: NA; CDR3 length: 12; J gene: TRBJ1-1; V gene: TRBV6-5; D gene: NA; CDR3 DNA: TGTGCCAGCGGACATTCGAACACTGAAGCTTTCTTT; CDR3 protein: CASGHSNTEAFF
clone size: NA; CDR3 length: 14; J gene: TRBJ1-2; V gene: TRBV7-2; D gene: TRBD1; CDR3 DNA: TGTGCCAGCAGCAAAGACAGGGTAGGATATGGCTACACCTTC; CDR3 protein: CASSKDRVGYGYTF
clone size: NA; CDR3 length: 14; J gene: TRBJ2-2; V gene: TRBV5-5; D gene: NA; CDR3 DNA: TGTGCCAGCAGCTTGAAAGGGTACACCGGGGAGCTGTTTTTT; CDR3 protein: CASSLKGYTGELFF
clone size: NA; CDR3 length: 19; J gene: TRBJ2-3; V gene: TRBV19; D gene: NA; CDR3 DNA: TGTGCCAGTAGTATTGTCAGGGATATGTGGGGCGATAGCACAGATACGCAGTATTTT; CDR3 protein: CASSIVRDMWGDSTDTQYF
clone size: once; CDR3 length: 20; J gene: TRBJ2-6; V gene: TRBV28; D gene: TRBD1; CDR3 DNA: TGTGCCAGCAGTTCCCCATCCTGGGGACAGGCCGCATCTGGGGCCAACGTCCTGACTTTC; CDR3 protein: CASSSPSWGQAASGANVLTF
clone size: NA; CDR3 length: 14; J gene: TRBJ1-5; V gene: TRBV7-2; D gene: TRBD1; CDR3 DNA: TGTGCCAGCAGCCCTGGGACAGGGGCTCAGCCCCAGCATTTT; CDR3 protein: CASSPGTGAQPQHF
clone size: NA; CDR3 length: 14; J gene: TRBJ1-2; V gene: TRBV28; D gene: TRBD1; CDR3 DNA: TGTGCCAGCAGCCGACAGGGGGCGGGCTATGGCTACACCTTC; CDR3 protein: CASSRQGAGYGYTF
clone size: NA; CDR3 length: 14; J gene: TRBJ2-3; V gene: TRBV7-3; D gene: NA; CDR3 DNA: TGTGCCAGCAGCTTAGAGGGGTACACAGATACGCAGTATTTT; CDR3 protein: CASSLEGYTDTQYF
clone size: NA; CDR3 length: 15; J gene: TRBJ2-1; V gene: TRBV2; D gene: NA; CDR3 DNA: TGTGCCAGCAGTGTGGTAGGGGTCCCCTGGGATGAGCAGTTCTTC; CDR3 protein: CASSVVGVPWDEQFF
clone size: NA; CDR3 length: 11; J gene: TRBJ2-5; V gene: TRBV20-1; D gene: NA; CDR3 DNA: TGCAGTGCTATAGGGCTAGAGACCCAGTACTTC; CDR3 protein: CSAIGLETQYF
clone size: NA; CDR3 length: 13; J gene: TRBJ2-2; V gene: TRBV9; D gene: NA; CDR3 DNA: TGTGCCAGCAGCGTAGGTATCACCGGGGAGCTGTTTTTT; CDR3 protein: CASSVGITGELFF
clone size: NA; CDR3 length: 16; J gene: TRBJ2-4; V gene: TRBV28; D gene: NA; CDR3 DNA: TGTGCCACCAAAGGGCAGGGAGCCCTAGCCAAAAACATTCAGTACTTC; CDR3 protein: CATKGQGALAKNIQYF
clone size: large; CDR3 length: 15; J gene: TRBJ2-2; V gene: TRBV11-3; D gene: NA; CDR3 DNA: TGTGCCAGCAGCCCGCCTGGGGGCGGGCCCGGGGAGCTGTTTTTT; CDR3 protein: CASSPPGGGPGELFF
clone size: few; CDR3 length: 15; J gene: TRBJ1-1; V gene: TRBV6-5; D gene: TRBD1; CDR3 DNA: TGTGCCAGCAGCAGGGGGCGCGGATGGGACACTGAAGCTTTCTTT; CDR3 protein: CASSRGRGWDTEAFF
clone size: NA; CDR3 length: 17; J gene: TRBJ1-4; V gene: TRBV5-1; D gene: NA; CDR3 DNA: TGCGCCAGCAGCTTGGACAAGGGGATGAGTGGTGGCGAAAAACTGTTTTTT; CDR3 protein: CASSLDKGMSGGEKLFF
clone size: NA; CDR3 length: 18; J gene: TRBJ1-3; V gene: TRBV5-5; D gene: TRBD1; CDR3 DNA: TGTGCCAGCAGCCCACATGAAGGACAGGGAGGGTCTGGAAACACCATATATTTT; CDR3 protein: CASSPHEGQGGSGNTIYF